The following is a T cell receptor (beta chain) sequence with its context. Its target is unknown. Mismatch with germline at one junction end may stem from a read error. The record originates from a study of cytomegalovirus exposure and HLA in healthy donors. Points from the study as a whole: Accurate HLA-A and HLA-B prediction from TCR beta sequences was reported for most subjects. Relative to the roughly 700-donor mean, N-insertions were reportedly fewer in an Asian-associated ancestry cluster in a later analysis. The authors enumerated 150 to 200 TCR beta chains as linked to cytomegalovirus. Data from an earlier analysis indicated that most TCR beta V segments were productive either about 87% or about 30% of the time.

Researchers ran the PCR with 60 Vbeta and 13 Jbeta primers. Here immunoSEQ multiplex PCR was the method, and the copy in TCRdb shows in-frame clones only, minus some. Found here are 150,000 to 200,000 clones, approximately 65% of them singletons; the top ten hold 2.5% to 3%. Germline-derived CDR1 and CDR2 are SGHAT and FQDESV (reference sequence). There are 14 residues in the CDR3. This TCR derives from a man aged 40-55 years in good health and CMV-seronegative. V is TRBV11-1 and J is TRBJ2-1; 15 nucleotides align to TRBD2. The sequenced sample consisted of PBMCs. The CDR3 loop is CASSRGLAGGLLVF. In DNA form, the CDR3 reads TGTGCCAGCAGCAGGGGACTAGCGGGGGGCCTCCTGGTCTTC.